This T cell receptor (beta chain) is from a study of graft-versus-host responses after intestinal transplantation. Whole-study context: All recipients were given anti-thymocyte globulin induction, and tacrolimus and steroids were then administered for approximately 3 years.

Only in-frame clones appear in the TCRdb table, and some are missing; sequencing was by immunoSEQ multiplex PCR. This table has approximately 20,000 clones, 38% appearing once. CFSE-labeled responder cells (200,000) were plated with 200,000 irradiated, violet-dye-labeled stimulator cells. Trimming took 0 bases from V and 3 from J, leaving 15 bases between them. The V gene's germline CDR1 is SGHVS and CDR2 FNYEAQ. The CDR3 consists of 16 residues. The receptor was derived from a human patient who received an intestinal transplant. The chain combines TRBV7-6 with TRBJ2-7, with D perhaps given as TRBD1 or TRBD2 (5 bases each). Sample: alloreactive CD4+ T cells from a mixed lymphocyte reaction culture, taken before intestinal transplant. The subset denotes: CFSE-low proliferating T cells sorted from roughly six-day pre-transplant mixed lymphocyte reaction (GvH or HvG direction). The CDR3 is CASSLASGTHLYEQYF. The CDR3 DNA reads TGTGCCAGCAGCTTAGCCTCCGGGACCCACCTCTACGAGCAGTACTTC. Based on the CDR3 plus reference TRBV7-6 and TRBJ2-7, the full variable domain is GAGVSQSPRYKVTKRGQDVALRCDPISGHVSLYWYRQALGQGPEFLTYFNYEAQQDKSGLPNDRFSAERPEGSISTLTIQRTEQRDSAMYRCASSLASGTHLYEQYFGPGTRLTVT.